These 14 T cell receptor beta chains share one sample of origin, sequenced in a study of cytomegalovirus exposure and HLA in healthy donors. The PCR contained 60 Vbeta and 13 Jbeta primers. Clones were sequenced by immunoSEQ multiplex PCR, and TCRdb holds only the in-frame ones, with some missing. Among 180,000 or so clones listed, about 80% were seen once. Sequenced input: PBMCs. The receptors shown here come from a man in his fifties in good health and CMV-seropositive.

Worth noting for this clone: Its ends do not fully match the called genes, so a read error is possible. The rearrangement links TRBV6-1 to TRBJ1-3; tentative D call: TRBD1 (5 bases). The germline gives CDR1 MNHNS, CDR2 SASEGT. This CDR3 comprises 16 residues. The CDR3 sequence: CASSEWAGQNGDTIYF. The CDR3 DNA is TGTGCCAGCAGTGAATGGGCAGGGCAGAATGGAGACACCATATATTTT.

The genes are TRBV2 and TRBJ1-1; 7 bases match TRBD1. The CDR3 runs to 15 residues. Germline trimming cut 5 bases from V and 5 bases from J; bases unmatched to any gene: 11. Germline-derived CDR1 and CDR2 are SNHLY and FYNNEI. CDR3 sequence reads: CASSTEGGQSTEAFF. The CDR3 DNA follows: TGTGCCAGCAGTACCGAGGGGGGACAGAGTACTGAAGCTTTCTTT.

The chain joins TRBV10-3 to TRBJ1-2, with D possibly TRBD1 on 5 matching bases. Between the trimmed V and J ends, which lost 0 bases and 6 bases, there was a span of 14 bases. The CDR3 sequence is 15 residues long. The germline gives CDR1 ENHRY, CDR2 SYGVKD. CDR3 coding DNA: TGTGCCATCAGTGAGTCAAGCTTTGGGGGGAATGGCTACACCTTC. It translates to CAISESSFGGNGYTF.

The rearrangement links TRBV28 to TRBJ1-5; D gene ambiguous. The V end lost 5 bases, the J end lost 9 bases, and 17 bases lay between the germline ends. The CDR3 sequence is 14 residues long. Germline V gives CDR1 MDHEN, CDR2 SYDVKM. The CDR3 DNA follows: TGTGCCAGCAGTCCTCGGACTGGAGTCCGGCCCCAGCATTTT. It codes for CASSPRTGVRPQHF.

This chain links TRBV5-4 with TRBJ2-7, with D possibly matching TRBD2 (5 bases). V lost 0 bases to trimming and J lost 3 bases, with 10 bases between them. The CDR3 is 14 residues long. CDR1 is SGHNT, CDR2 YYREEE, per germline (reference sequence). CDR3 loop: CASSLGGANYEQYV. For the CDR3, the DNA is TGTGCCAGCAGCTTGGGGGGAGCGAACTACGAGCAGTACGTC.

The chain uses TRBV6-1 and TRBJ1-2; D might be TRBD1 (6 bases). From germline, CDR1 is MNHNS and CDR2 SASEGT. CDR3 size: 14 residues. V was cut by 2 bases and J by 4 bases, with 11 bases left in between. The CDR3 spells CASSETHRAYGYTF. The CDR3 coding sequence is TGTGCCAGCAGTGAAACTCACAGGGCCTATGGCTACACCTTC.

The genes are TRBV10-3 and TRBJ2-7, with TRBD2 identical over 8 bases. From germline, CDR1 is ENHRY and CDR2 SYGVKD. V lost 4 bases to trimming and J lost 1 base; unmatched junction nucleotides: 9. This CDR3 has 16 amino acids. DNA of the CDR3: TGTGCCATCAGTGTCGGGGGGGGTGTAGGGTCCTACGAGCAGTACTTC. Its protein is CAISVGGGVGSYEQYF.

This rearrangement joins TRBV5-1 to TRBJ2-3, with 8 nucleotides matching TRBD1. Germline trimming cut 2 bases from V and 14 bases from J; bases unmatched to any gene: 10. The germline gives CDR1 SGHRS, CDR2 YFSETQ. This CDR3 spans 13 amino acids. The CDR3 loop is CASSLGQGANLYF. In DNA, the CDR3 is TGCGCCAGCAGCTTAGGACAGGGAGCTAACCTGTATTTT.

The V and J genes are TRBV7-9 and TRBJ2-1, with D unresolved. The V gene lost 0 bases and the J gene lost 1 base, with 10 bases spanning the gap. Germline V CDR1 and CDR2: SEHNR, FQNEAQ (reference sequence). The CDR3 covers 16 residues. Here the CDR3 DNA reads TGTGCCAGCAGCTTAGCGAAATTACAGTCCTACAATGAGCAGTTCTTC. Its translation: CASSLAKLQSYNEQFF.

This sequence joins TRBV30 and TRBJ2-2, with 12 bases that match TRBD1. J lost 6 bases, V lost 1 base, and 3 bases had no gene match. CDR1 and CDR2 from the germline V gene are GTSNPN and SVGIG (reference sequence). The CDR3 contains 15 residues. The chain's CDR3 is CAWSGDRGQSGELFF. Here the CDR3 DNA reads TGTGCCTGGAGTGGGGACAGGGGGCAGTCCGGGGAGCTGTTTTTT. Complete variable domain (other parts from reference TRBV30 and TRBJ2-2): SQTIHQWPATLVQPVGSPLSLECTVEGTSNPNLYWYRQAAGRGLQLLFYSVGIGQISSEVPQNLSASRPQDRQFILSSKKLLLSDSGFYLCAWSGDRGQSGELFFGEGSRLTVL.

This chain connects TRBV7-9 to TRBJ1-1, with D tentatively TRBD1 (6 bases). Germline V gene data show CDR1 as SEHNR and CDR2 as FQNEAQ (reference sequence). The CDR3 spans 14 residues. Trimming left V 6 bases short and J 0 bases short, with 11 bases between. The CDR3 nucleotides are TGTGCCAGCAGACCCCAGGGGTTGAACACTGAAGCTTTCTTT. Its protein product is CASRPQGLNTEAFF.

The sample holds one count of this clone. This CDR3 is CASSLRRDEQFF. CDR3 bases: TGTGCCAGCAGTTTAAGGAGGGATGAGCAGTTCTTC. The rearrangement joins TRBV27 to TRBJ2-1; maybe TRBD2 (6 bases). CDR3 length equals 12 residues. Germline V gene sequence: CDR1 MNHEY, CDR2 SMNVEV (reference sequence). V was shortened by 2 bases and J by 8 bases, with 7 bases between the two germline ends.

The genes are TRBV13 and TRBJ2-7; 7 bases fit TRBD1. This CDR3 contains 14 residues. Per the germline V gene, CDR1 is PRHDT and CDR2 is FYEKMQ (reference sequence). The J segment lost 2 bases and the V segment lost 4 bases, leaving 5 bases of the junction unmatched. For the CDR3, the DNA is TGTGCCAGCAGCTCACGACAGGGCCCCTACGAGCAGTACTTC. It is translated as CASSSRQGPYEQYF.

The chain recombines TRBV23-1 with TRBJ1-1; a possible D gene is TRBD1 (6 bases). TRBV23-1 is known as an ORF, though its function is uncertain. V lost 3 bases, J lost 0 bases, and 17 bases lay in between. This CDR3 region has 17 residues. The CDR3 sequence is CASSHGTNGALNTEAFF. Here the CDR3 DNA reads TGCGCCAGCAGTCACGGGACAAACGGGGCGTTGAACACTGAAGCTTTCTTT.